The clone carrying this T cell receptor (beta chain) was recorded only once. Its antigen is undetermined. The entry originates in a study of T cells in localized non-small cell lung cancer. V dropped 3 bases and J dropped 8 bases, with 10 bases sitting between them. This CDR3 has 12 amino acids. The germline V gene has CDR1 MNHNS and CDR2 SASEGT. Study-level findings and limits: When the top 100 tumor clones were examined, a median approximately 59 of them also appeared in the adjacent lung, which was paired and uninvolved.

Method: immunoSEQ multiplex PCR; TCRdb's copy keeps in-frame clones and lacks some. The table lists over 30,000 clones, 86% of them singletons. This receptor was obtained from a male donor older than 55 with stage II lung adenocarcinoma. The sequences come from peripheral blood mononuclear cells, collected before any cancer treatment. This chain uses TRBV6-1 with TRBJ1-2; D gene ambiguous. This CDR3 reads CASSDRSRGYTF. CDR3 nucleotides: TGTGCCAGCAGTGACAGATCGAGGGGCTACACCTTC.